Listed here are 25 T cell receptor beta chains from one sample, sequenced in a study of T cell responses to AZD1222 COVID-19 vaccine (dated by TCRdb to the early 2020s). Interpreted using the paper, the time point label stands for: baseline before first vaccination. Receptor amplification or capture employed the immunoSEQ multiplex PCR assay. This immuneACCESS table, as held by TCRdb, lists in-frame sequences with V and J called but not all clones. Of the missing ones, under half trace to an unresolved V gene in checked studies; the others have no known cause. The sample table lists tens of thousands of clones, roughly 87% of them with a count of one. Approximately 18% of the sample comes from the top ten. Material: peripheral blood, obtained on day 0 of AZD1222 vaccination. The origin of the receptors is an adult in good health.

This clone was observed a single time. V gene TRBV7-2 combines with J gene TRBJ1-1; 8 bases map to TRBD1. Germline lookup yields CDR1 SGHTA and CDR2 FQGNSA. The CDR3 is 15 amino acids. V shed 5 bases, J shed 3 bases, and the junction held 8 bases outside the gene matches. The DNA for the CDR3 is TGTGCCAGCAGCGTAGACAGGGGCCGGGACACTGAAGCTTTCTTT. Residues: CASSVDRGRDTEAFF. The complete variable domain, with remaining parts taken from reference TRBV7-2 and TRBJ1-1, reads GAGVSQSPSNKVTEKGKDVELRCDPISGHTALYWYRQSLGQGLEFLIYFQGNSAPDKSGLPSDRFSAERTGGSVSTLTIQRTQQEDSAVYLCASSVDRGRDTEAFFGQGTRLTVV.

V gene TRBV29-1 combines with J gene TRBJ1-5, with D perhaps matching TRBD1 (5 bases). The CDR3 is made up of 13 amino acids. V lost 7 bases and J lost 9, with 19 bases in between. The V gene's germline CDR1 is SQVTM and CDR2 ANQGSEA. The CDR3 region is CSANTGTGGPQHF. CDR3 coding DNA: TGCAGCGCCAATACCGGGACGGGGGGGCCCCAGCATTTT. The whole variable domain, filled in from reference TRBV29-1 and TRBJ1-5, reads SAVISQKPSRDICQRGTSLTIQCQVDSQVTMMFWYRQQPGQSLTLIATANQGSEATYESGFVIDKFPISRPNLTFSTLTVSNMSPEDSSIYLCSANTGTGGPQHFGDGTRLSIL.

By sample fraction, this clone is medium-sized (0.01 to 0.1%). V gene TRBV27 combines with J gene TRBJ2-2; either TRBD1 or TRBD2 may fit D (6 bases each). This CDR3 is 16 amino acids long. V shed 8 bases and J shed 7 bases, with 23 bases lying between them. The V gene's germline CDR1 is MNHEY and CDR2 SMNVEV (reference sequence). The CDR3 DNA follows: TGTGCCAGCGGTATTCCGGGACGGACAGCGGGCGGGGAGCTGTTTTTT. Residues: CASGIPGRTAGGELFF.

The chain has TRBV12-3 or TRBV12-4 and TRBJ2-3; D is ambiguous. The V end was cut by 7 bases, the J end by 6 bases, with 8 bases between. This CDR3 is built from 11 residues. The CDR3 region is CASTPEDTQYF. CDR3 coding DNA: TGTGCCAGCACTCCCGAGGATACGCAGTATTTT.

The CDR3 DNA follows: TGTGCCAGCAATCTCATTGACAGGCGGACGCCCCAGCATTTT. Translated, it gives CASNLIDRRTPQHF. The chain employs TRBV7-8 and TRBJ1-5, with a tentative D call TRBD1 (6 bases). With 7 bases removed from V and 9 bases from J, the gap between germline ends came to 19 bases. The germline V gene has CDR1 SGHVS and CDR2 FQNEAQ. This CDR3 is built from 14 residues.

This clone was recorded a few times. The chain is built from TRBV28 and TRBJ2-5, with TRBD2 identical over 13 bases. CDR3 length: 16 amino acids. Germline V gene lookup returns CDR1 MDHEN and CDR2 SYDVKM. V was pared by 6 bases and J by 5 bases, with 9 bases of the junction left unmatched. The CDR3 is CASSRRLAGGSETQYF. Written as DNA, the CDR3 is TGTGCCAGCAGCCGAAGACTAGCGGGGGGCTCGGAGACCCAGTACTTC.

The chain has TRBV21-1 and TRBJ1-4. TRBV21-1 is flagged as a pseudogene. The CDR3 covers 12 residues. The DNA of the CDR3 is TGTGCCAGCAGGAAAATAGGGGAAAAACTGTTTTTT. It codes for CASRKIGEKLFF.

The J gene is TRBJ1-5, the V gene TRBV5-6; D may be TRBD1 (5 bases). Trimming removed 0 bases from V and 5 bases from J, with 12 bases in between. This CDR3 is built from 15 residues. CDR1 SGHDT and CDR2 YYEEEE come from the germline V gene. CDR3 amino acids: CASSLGLTVDQPQHF. The CDR3 nucleotides read TGTGCCAGCAGCTTGGGTCTGACAGTCGATCAGCCCCAGCATTTT. The full variable domain, completed using reference TRBV5-6 and TRBJ1-5, is DAGVTQSPTHLIKTRGQQVTLRCSPKSGHDTVSWYQQALGQGPQFIFQYYEEEERQRGNFPDRFSGHQFPNYSSELNVNALLLGDSALYLCASSLGLTVDQPQHFGDGTRLSIL.

This clone was detected once. J is TRBJ1-1 and V is TRBV5-6; 8 bases align to TRBD1. The germline CDR1 and CDR2 sequences are SGHDT and YYEEEE. With 2 bases clipped from V and 2 bases from J, the junction kept 8 bases outside the gene matches. The CDR3 covers 16 residues. The DNA for the CDR3 is TGTGCCAGCAGCTTCGGTAACAGGGGGATAAACACTGAAGCTTTCTTT. This translates into CASSFGNRGINTEAFF. Full variable domain (remainder filled in from reference TRBV5-6 and TRBJ1-1): DAGVTQSPTHLIKTRGQQVTLRCSPKSGHDTVSWYQQALGQGPQFIFQYYEEEERQRGNFPDRFSGHQFPNYSSELNVNALLLGDSALYLCASSFGNRGINTEAFFGQGTRLTVV.

The chain employs TRBV5-1 and TRBJ1-4, with a possible D match to TRBD1 (6 bases). V lost 4 bases, J lost 13 bases, and 23 bases lay in between. Per the germline V gene, CDR1 is SGHRS and CDR2 is YFSETQ. The CDR3 consists of 15 residues. The CDR3: CASSLPESGGLGLFF. CDR3 DNA sequence: TGCGCCAGCAGCCTACCGGAGAGCGGGGGGCTAGGACTGTTTTTT.

The J gene is TRBJ1-1, the V gene TRBV28; D may be TRBD1 (5 bases). Trimming took off 3 bases at V and 3 bases at J, with 14 bases between the two ends. Per germline, CDR1 MDHEN and CDR2 SYDVKM. CDR3 length: 15 amino acids. The CDR3 loop reads CASSFPRDAYTEAFF. In DNA form, the CDR3 reads TGTGCCAGCAGTTTTCCCAGGGATGCGTACACTGAAGCTTTCTTT.

Worth noting for this clone: Other nucleotide sequences in the sample specify the same CDR3. The chain joins TRBV27 to TRBJ1-2, with D tentatively TRBD1 (6 bases). Trimming removed 6 bases from V and 0 bases from J, with 11 bases in between. The V gene's germline CDR1 is MNHEY and CDR2 SMNVEV (reference sequence). CDR3 length: 14 amino acids. CDR3 DNA: TGTGCCAGCAGCTTACAGGGCGCTAACTATGGCTACACCTTC. Amino acid sequence: CASSLQGANYGYTF.

The V and J genes are TRBV6-4 and TRBJ1-1, with D possibly TRBD1 on 5 matching bases. In germline, CDR1 is MRHNA, CDR2 SNTAGT. V was cut by 11 bases and J by 6 bases, with 28 bases left in between. The CDR3 is 16 amino acids. The CDR3 protein is CALPRVREVGGSEAFF. The CDR3 coding sequence is TGTGCCCTCCCCCGGGTCAGGGAGGTAGGAGGCTCTGAAGCTTTCTTT.

J is TRBJ2-1 and V is TRBV5-4; D is unclear. V was pared by 0 bases and J by 9 bases, with 7 bases between. This CDR3 is 12 amino acids long. In germline, CDR1 is SGHNT, CDR2 YYREEE (reference sequence). For the CDR3, the DNA is TGTGCCAGCAGCTTGGAAGTTGGTGAGCAGTTCTTC. Translated, it gives CASSLEVGEQFF. The complete variable domain, with remaining parts taken from reference TRBV5-4 and TRBJ2-1, reads ETGVTQSPTHLIKTRGQQVTLRCSSQSGHNTVSWYQQALGQGPQFIFQYYREEENGRGNFPPRFSGLQFPNYSSELNVNALELDDSALYLCASSLEVGEQFFGPGTRLTVL.

V and J are TRBV30 and TRBJ1-3; TRBD1 matches 7 bases. The CDR3 has 13 amino acids. The trim removed 4 bases at V and 1 base at J, leaving 1 base unmatched. The germline V gene has CDR1 GTSNPN and CDR2 SVGIG (reference sequence). CDR3 DNA: TGTGCCTGGATGACAGGGTCTGGAAACACCATATATTTT. This sequence encodes CAWMTGSGNTIYF.

The chain links TRBV19 to TRBJ1-5; no reliable D call. Germline CDR1 and CDR2: LNHDA and SQIVND (reference sequence). The V end was cut by 7 bases, the J end by 0 bases, with 1 base between. The CDR3 sequence is 11 residues long. The DNA for the CDR3 is TGTGCCAGTAATAGCAATCAGCCCCAGCATTTT. Its protein product is CASNSNQPQHF.

The rearrangement joins TRBV15 to TRBJ1-2; D gene ambiguous. Germline CDR1 LNHNV, CDR2 YYDKDF (reference sequence). V shed 0 bases and J shed 4 bases, with 15 bases lying between them. The CDR3 consists of 16 residues. CDR3 amino acids: CATSRERSVRTYGYTF. Here the CDR3 DNA reads TGTGCCACCAGCAGAGAAAGGAGTGTCAGGACCTATGGCTACACCTTC.

J is TRBJ1-6 and V is TRBV5-5; 11 bases are shared with TRBD1. Trimming removed 5 bases from V and 11 bases from J; junction bases left unmatched: 12. Germline lookup yields CDR1 SGHKS and CDR2 YYEKEE (reference sequence). This CDR3 is built from 16 residues. In DNA form, the CDR3 reads TGTGCCAGCAGGCTTACCTCGGGACAGGGGGGGCCACCCCTCCACTTT. Residues: CASRLTSGQGGPPLHF.

Here the CDR3 DNA reads TGCGCCAGCAGCCTCTCTCCTGGATCGCAGTACGAGCAGTACTTC. It specifies CASSLSPGSQYEQYF. V is TRBV5-1 and J is TRBJ2-7; no reliable D call. The V end was cut by 4 bases, the J end by 4 bases, with 18 bases between. The CDR3 has 15 amino acids. The germline gives CDR1 SGHRS, CDR2 YFSETQ.

This chain's CDR3 is CASSIVPIGEAFF. In DNA form, the CDR3 reads TGTGCCAGTAGTATAGTCCCCATCGGTGAAGCTTTCTTT. V and J are TRBV19 and TRBJ1-1; D ambiguous. Trimming stripped 1 base from V and 7 bases from J, with 10 bases between. Germline V gene sequence: CDR1 LNHDA, CDR2 SQIVND (reference sequence). The CDR3 length is 13 residues.

V usage is TRBV29-1 and J usage is TRBJ2-5, with D perhaps TRBD1 (5 bases). Germline loops: CDR1 SQVTM, CDR2 ANQGSEA. V was shortened by 1 base and J by 2 bases, with 5 bases between the two germline ends. There are 12 residues in the CDR3. CDR3 sequence: CSVEGQQETQYF. The DNA for the CDR3 is TGCAGCGTTGAAGGACAGCAAGAGACCCAGTACTTC. The full variable domain, in which reference TRBV29-1 and TRBJ2-5 provide the parts outside the CDR3, is SAVISQKPSRDICQRGTSLTIQCQVDSQVTMMFWYRQQPGQSLTLIATANQGSEATYESGFVIDKFPISRPNLTFSTLTVSNMSPEDSSIYLCSVEGQQETQYFGPGTRLLVL.

The rearrangement joins TRBV3-1 (or the pseudogene TRBV3-2) to TRBJ1-3, with D possibly TRBD1 on 5 matching bases. The length of the CDR3 is 16 residues. V was trimmed by 0 bases and J by 4 bases, leaving 13 bases between them. Germline V gene data show CDR1 as LGHDT and CDR2 as YNNKEL (reference sequence). The CDR3 region is CASSQDQGLSGNTIYF. The CDR3 nucleotides are TGTGCCAGCAGCCAAGACCAGGGATTGTCGGGAAACACCATATATTTT.

The chain combines TRBV19 with TRBJ2-3; possible D gene TRBD2, 5 bases. This CDR3 has 14 residues. V gave up 0 bases and J gave up 4 bases, with 8 bases separating them. Germline CDR1 LNHDA, CDR2 SQIVND (reference sequence). CDR3 nucleotides: TGTGCCAGTAGTATAGAGCGGGTCGCAGATACGCAGTATTTT. Protein: CASSIERVADTQYF.

This clone was counted between two and nine times. The chain uses TRBV28 and TRBJ1-2, with TRBD1 matching over 11 bases. Germline V CDR1 and CDR2: MDHEN, SYDVKM. The ends lost 4 bases at V and 6 bases at J; junction bases unmatched: 19. The CDR3 contains 19 residues. DNA for the CDR3: TGTGCCAGCAGTTCTGGACAGGGGGCTTGGCTCAAGCTTTACCATGGCTACACCTTC. This gives the protein CASSSGQGAWLKLYHGYTF.

This clone was found once. The chain carries TRBV6-5 and TRBJ1-5; the D gene is possibly TRBD1 (6 bases). V gave up 2 bases and J gave up 3 bases, with 14 bases separating them. This CDR3 region has 16 residues. Germline V gives CDR1 MNHEY, CDR2 SVGAGI. As DNA, the CDR3 is TGTGCCAGCAGTTACGGCGGGGGGCAGGTCAATCAGCCCCAGCATTTT. Residues: CASSYGGGQVNQPQHF.